This TCR beta chain was identified in a study of cytomegalovirus exposure and HLA in healthy donors. 13 Jbeta primers and 60 Vbeta primers were used for the PCR. Clones were sequenced by immunoSEQ multiplex PCR, and TCRdb holds only the in-frame ones, with some missing. The table shows 130,000 to 150,000 clones, with roughly 80% occurring only once. This CDR3 comprises 12 residues. Per germline, CDR1 MNHNY and CDR2 SVGAGI (reference sequence). Trimming shortened V by 10 bases and J by 4 bases, and 11 bases separated the two germline ends. Specimen: PBMCs. This receptor was identified in a middle-aged man in good health and CMV-seropositive. The chain couples TRBV6-6 to TRBJ1-5; no reliable D call. DNA of the CDR3: TGTGCCACCTCGGGTCAAAATCAGCCCCAGCATTTT. Protein sequence: CATSGQNQPQHF.